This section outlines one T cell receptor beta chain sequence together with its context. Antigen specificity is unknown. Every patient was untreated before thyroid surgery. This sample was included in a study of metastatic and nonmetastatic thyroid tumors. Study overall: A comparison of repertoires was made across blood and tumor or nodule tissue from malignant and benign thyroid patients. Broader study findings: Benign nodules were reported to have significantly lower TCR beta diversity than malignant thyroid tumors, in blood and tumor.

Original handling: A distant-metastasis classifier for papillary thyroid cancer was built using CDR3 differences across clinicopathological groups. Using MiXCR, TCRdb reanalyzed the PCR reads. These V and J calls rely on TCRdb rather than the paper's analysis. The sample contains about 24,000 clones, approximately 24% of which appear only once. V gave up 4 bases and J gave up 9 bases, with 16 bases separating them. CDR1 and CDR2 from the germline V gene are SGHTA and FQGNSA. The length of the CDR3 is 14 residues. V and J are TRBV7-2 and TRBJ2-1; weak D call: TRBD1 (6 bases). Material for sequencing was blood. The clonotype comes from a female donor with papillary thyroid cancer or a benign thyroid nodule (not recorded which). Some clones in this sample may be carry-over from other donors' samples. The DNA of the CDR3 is TGTGCCAGCAGCTCCACAGGGCGCGGTGGTGAGCAGTTCTTC. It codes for CASSSTGRGGEQFF. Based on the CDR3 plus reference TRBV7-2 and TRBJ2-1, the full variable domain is GAGVSQSPSNKVTEKGKDVELRCDPISGHTALYWYRQSLGQGLEFLIYFQGNSAPDKSGLPSDRFSAERTGGSVSTLTIQRTQQEDSAVYLCASSSTGRGGEQFFGPGTRLTVL.